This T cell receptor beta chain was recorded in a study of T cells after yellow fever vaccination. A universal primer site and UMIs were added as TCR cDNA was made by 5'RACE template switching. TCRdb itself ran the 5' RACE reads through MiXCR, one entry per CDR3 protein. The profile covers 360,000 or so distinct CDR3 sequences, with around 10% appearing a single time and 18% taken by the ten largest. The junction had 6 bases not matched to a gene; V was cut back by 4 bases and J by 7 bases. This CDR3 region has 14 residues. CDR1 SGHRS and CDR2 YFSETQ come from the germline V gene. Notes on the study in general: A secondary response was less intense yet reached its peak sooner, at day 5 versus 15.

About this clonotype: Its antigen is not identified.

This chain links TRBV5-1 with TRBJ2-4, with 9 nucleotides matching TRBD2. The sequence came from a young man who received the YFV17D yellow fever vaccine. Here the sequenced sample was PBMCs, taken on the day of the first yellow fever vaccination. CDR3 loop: CASSQAGGSNIQYF. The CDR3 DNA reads TGCGCCAGCAGCCAAGCGGGGGGCAGCAACATTCAGTACTTC.